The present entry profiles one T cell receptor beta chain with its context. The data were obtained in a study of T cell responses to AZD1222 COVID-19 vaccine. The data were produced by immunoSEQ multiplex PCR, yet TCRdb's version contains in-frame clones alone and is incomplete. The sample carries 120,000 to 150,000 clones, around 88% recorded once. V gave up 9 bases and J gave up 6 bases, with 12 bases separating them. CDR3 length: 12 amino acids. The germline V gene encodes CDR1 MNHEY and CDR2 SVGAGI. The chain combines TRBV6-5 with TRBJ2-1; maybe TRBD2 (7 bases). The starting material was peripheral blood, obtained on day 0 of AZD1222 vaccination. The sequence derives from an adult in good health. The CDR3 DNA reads TGTGCCAGTTCCCGGGGGGCCAATGAGCAGTTCTTC. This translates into CASSRGANEQFF.